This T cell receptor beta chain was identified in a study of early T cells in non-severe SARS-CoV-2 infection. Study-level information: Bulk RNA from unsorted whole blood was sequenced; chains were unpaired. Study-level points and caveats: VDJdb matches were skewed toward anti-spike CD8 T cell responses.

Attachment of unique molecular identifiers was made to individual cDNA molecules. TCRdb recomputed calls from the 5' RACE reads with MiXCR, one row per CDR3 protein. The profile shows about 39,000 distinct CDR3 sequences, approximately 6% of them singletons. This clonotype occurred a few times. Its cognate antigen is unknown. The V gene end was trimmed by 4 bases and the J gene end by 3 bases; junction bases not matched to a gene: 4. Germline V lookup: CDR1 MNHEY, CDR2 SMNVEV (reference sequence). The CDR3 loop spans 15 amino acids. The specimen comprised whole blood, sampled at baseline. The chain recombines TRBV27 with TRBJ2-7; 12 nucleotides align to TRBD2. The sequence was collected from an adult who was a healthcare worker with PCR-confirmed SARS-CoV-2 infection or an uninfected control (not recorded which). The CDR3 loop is CASSSTSGRFYEQYF. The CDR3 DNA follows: TGTGCCAGCAGTTCGACTAGCGGGAGATTCTACGAGCAGTACTTC.